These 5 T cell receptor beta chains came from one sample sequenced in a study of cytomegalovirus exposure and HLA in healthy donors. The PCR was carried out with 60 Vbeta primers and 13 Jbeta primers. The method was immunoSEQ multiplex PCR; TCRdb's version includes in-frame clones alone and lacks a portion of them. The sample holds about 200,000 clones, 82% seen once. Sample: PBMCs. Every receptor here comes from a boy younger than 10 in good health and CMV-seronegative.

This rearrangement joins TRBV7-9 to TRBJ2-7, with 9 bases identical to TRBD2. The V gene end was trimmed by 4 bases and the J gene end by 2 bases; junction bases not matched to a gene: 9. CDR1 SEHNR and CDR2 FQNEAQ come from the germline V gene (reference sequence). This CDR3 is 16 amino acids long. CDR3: CASSSRSSGTAYEQYF. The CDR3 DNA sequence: TGTGCCAGCAGCTCGAGGTCTAGCGGGACAGCCTACGAGCAGTACTTC.

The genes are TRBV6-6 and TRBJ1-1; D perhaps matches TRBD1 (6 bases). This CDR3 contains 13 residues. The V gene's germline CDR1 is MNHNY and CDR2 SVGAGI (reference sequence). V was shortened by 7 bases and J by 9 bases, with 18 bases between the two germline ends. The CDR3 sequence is CASTYPTGGKAFF. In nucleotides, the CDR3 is TGTGCCAGCACCTACCCGACAGGTGGTAAAGCTTTCTTT.

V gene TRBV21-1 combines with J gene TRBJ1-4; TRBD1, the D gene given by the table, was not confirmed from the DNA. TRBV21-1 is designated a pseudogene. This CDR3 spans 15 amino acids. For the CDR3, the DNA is TGTGCCAGCAGCAAGGAAGACAGCTCCATTGAAAAACTGTTTTTT. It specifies CASSKEDSSIEKLFF.

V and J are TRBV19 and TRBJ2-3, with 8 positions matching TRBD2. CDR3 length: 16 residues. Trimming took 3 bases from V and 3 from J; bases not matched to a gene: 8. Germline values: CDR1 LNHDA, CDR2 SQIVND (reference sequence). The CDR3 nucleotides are TGTGCCAGTAGTATTGGGGGACTAGTGCGGACAGATACGCAGTATTTT. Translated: CASSIGGLVRTDTQYF.

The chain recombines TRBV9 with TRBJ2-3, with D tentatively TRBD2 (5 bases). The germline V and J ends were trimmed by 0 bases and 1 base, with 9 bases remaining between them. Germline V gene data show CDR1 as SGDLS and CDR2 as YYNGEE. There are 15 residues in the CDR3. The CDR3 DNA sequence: TGTGCCAGCAGCGTAGCCCCCGGGGGCACAGATACGCAGTATTTT. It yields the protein CASSVAPGGTDTQYF.